One and the same sample provided the 25 T cell receptor beta chains below, sequenced in a study of T cell responses to AZD1222 COVID-19 vaccine. Assay used: immunoSEQ multiplex PCR; TCRdb lists only in-frame clones, some missing. The profile covers over 100,000 clones, with roughly 92% appearing a single time and around 1.5% taken by the ten largest. Sequenced here: peripheral blood, sampled on day 0 of AZD1222 vaccination. The origin of the receptors is an adult in good health.

The rearrangement links TRBV2 to TRBJ1-5; maybe TRBD1 (6 bases). V lost 7 bases to trimming and J lost 4 bases, with 17 bases between them. The CDR3 length is 15 residues. In germline, CDR1 is SNHLY, CDR2 FYNNEI. The CDR3 region is CASMAGASGNQPQHF. CDR3 sequence (DNA): TGTGCCAGCATGGCGGGGGCATCTGGAAATCAGCCCCAGCATTTT.

This chain joins TRBV5-1 and TRBJ1-4; D is ambiguous. This CDR3 region has 12 residues. The germline CDR1 and CDR2 sequences are SGHRS and YFSETQ. V was clipped by 3 bases and J by 3 bases, with 3 bases between them. This CDR3 is CASSSANEKLFF. CDR3 nucleotide sequence: TGCGCCAGCAGCTCAGCTAATGAAAAACTGTTTTTT.

This sequence joins TRBV4-3 and TRBJ2-1, with TRBD2 as a possible D gene (6 bases). There are 14 residues in the CDR3. The V and J ends lost 1 base and 7 bases respectively, with 11 bases between them. Germline-derived CDR1 and CDR2 are LGHNA and YSLEER. CDR3 sequence: CASSQVAEGNEQFF. CDR3 coding DNA: TGCGCCAGCAGCCAAGTTGCGGAGGGGAATGAGCAGTTCTTC.

The rearrangement links TRBV25-1 to TRBJ2-5; TRBD2 agrees at 8 bases. Germline V CDR1 and CDR2: MGHDK, SYGVNS. The CDR3 is 16 amino acids. The V segment lost 7 bases and the J segment 5 bases; nucleotides outside the gene matches: 15. CDR3 region: CASKGDLGTRPETQYF. CDR3 bases: TGTGCCAGCAAGGGGGATCTCGGGACTAGGCCTGAGACCCAGTACTTC.

The rearrangement links TRBV2 to TRBJ2-3; D ambiguous. V was clipped by 6 bases and J by 0 bases, with 10 bases between them. This CDR3 has 14 residues. Germline loops: CDR1 SNHLY, CDR2 FYNNEI. The CDR3 sequence: CASSLSSSTDTQYF. CDR3 nucleotide sequence: TGTGCCAGCAGCCTTAGCAGCAGCACAGATACGCAGTATTTT.

This rearrangement joins TRBV7-3 to TRBJ2-3, with D maybe TRBD2 (5 bases). Trimming left V 5 bases short and J 1 base short, with 7 bases between. The CDR3 has 13 amino acids. Germline loops: CDR1 SGHTA, CDR2 FQGTGA. In nucleotides, the CDR3 is TGTGCCAGCAGCCCCGGGGGCACAGATACGCAGTATTTT. It encodes CASSPGGTDTQYF.

This chain links TRBV5-1 with TRBJ1-1, with D unresolved. Germline CDR1 SGHRS, CDR2 YFSETQ. This CDR3 is 15 amino acids long. V was pared by 0 bases and J by 5 bases, with 14 bases between. In DNA form, the CDR3 reads TGCGCCAGCAGCTTGGCGGAGGGATGGAGGACTGAAGCTTTCTTT. Translating it yields CASSLAEGWRTEAFF.

This CDR3 is CASDESPGTTHTGELFF. The CDR3, as DNA: TGTGCCAGCGATGAATCCCCAGGGACTACCCACACCGGGGAGCTGTTTTTT. This chain links TRBV3-1 (or the pseudogene TRBV3-2) with TRBJ2-2, with 7 bases fitting TRBD2. After removal of 8 bases from V and 3 bases from J, the junction contained 15 bases not matched to a gene. Per the germline V gene, CDR1 is LGHDT and CDR2 is YNNKEL (reference sequence). This CDR3 has 17 residues.

The chain recombines TRBV7-9 with TRBJ1-6, with D uncertain. Germline values: CDR1 SEHNR, CDR2 FQNEAQ (reference sequence). The V end was cut by 4 bases, the J end by 8 bases, with 12 bases between. The CDR3 is 14 residues long. Here the CDR3 DNA reads TGTGCCAGCAGCTCGACGGGATACTATTCACCCCTCCACTTT. Translating gives CASSSTGYYSPLHF. The variable domain in full, completed from reference TRBV7-9 and TRBJ1-6, reads DTGVSQNPRHKITKRGQNVTFRCDPISEHNRLYWYRQTLGQGPEFLTYFQNEAQLEKSRLLSDRFSAERPKGSFSTLEIQRTEQGDSAMYLCASSSTGYYSPLHFGNGTRLTVT.

The V call is TRBV6-5, the J call TRBJ2-7; D perhaps matches TRBD1 (6 bases). Trimming cost V 7 bases and J 2 bases, with 15 bases left between them. The V gene's germline CDR1 is MNHEY and CDR2 SVGAGI. The CDR3 is 14 amino acids. CDR3 region: CASTKSQGTYEQYF. CDR3 coding DNA: TGTGCCAGCACTAAAAGCCAGGGGACCTACGAGCAGTACTTC.

As for this clone: The identical CDR3 is also encoded by other nucleotide sequences in the sample. The rearrangement uses TRBV18 and TRBJ2-1; 8 nucleotides agree with TRBD2. The CDR3 is made up of 15 amino acids. Germline lookup yields CDR1 KGHSH and CDR2 LQKENI. With 3 bases clipped from V and 4 bases from J, the junction kept 5 bases outside the gene matches. CDR3 nucleotide sequence: TGTGCCAGCTCACCCGGCCTAGCGGGTTACAATGAGCAGTTCTTC. It encodes CASSPGLAGYNEQFF.

This rearrangement joins TRBV7-2 to TRBJ2-5; TRBD1 agrees at 7 bases. The germline gives CDR1 SGHTA, CDR2 FQGNSA. CDR3 size: 14 residues. The V segment lost 1 base and the J segment 2 bases; nucleotides outside the gene matches: 1. The CDR3 DNA reads TGTGCCAGCAGCTTAGACAGGGGTCAAGAGACCCAGTACTTC. The encoded protein is CASSLDRGQETQYF.

The rearrangement links TRBV3-1 (or the pseudogene TRBV3-2) to TRBJ1-6; D uncertain. V lost 0 bases and J lost 5, with 17 bases in between. Germline-derived CDR1 and CDR2 are LGHDT and YNNKEL (reference sequence). The CDR3 spans 18 residues. CDR3 sequence (DNA): TGTGCCAGCAGCCAAGAACCCCCCCTCCCGGGAGATAATTCACCCCTCCACTTT. Translation gives CASSQEPPLPGDNSPLHF.

This chain connects TRBV7-9 to TRBJ1-1, with unresolved D. There are 13 residues in the CDR3. Trimming left V 3 bases short and J 1 base short, with 6 bases between. Per the germline V gene, CDR1 is SEHNR and CDR2 is FQNEAQ (reference sequence). The DNA of the CDR3 is TGTGCCAGCAGCTTTTCCGGGAACACTGAAGCTTTCTTT. Protein product: CASSFSGNTEAFF. Full variable domain (missing parts from reference TRBV7-9 and TRBJ1-1): DTGVSQNPRHKITKRGQNVTFRCDPISEHNRLYWYRQTLGQGPEFLTYFQNEAQLEKSRLLSDRFSAERPKGSFSTLEIQRTEQGDSAMYLCASSFSGNTEAFFGQGTRLTVV.

The chain employs TRBV5-1 and TRBJ1-1; TRBD1 matches at 8 bases. CDR1 is SGHRS, CDR2 YFSETQ, per germline. The CDR3 spans 19 residues. With 3 bases clipped from V and 0 bases from J, the junction kept 16 bases outside the gene matches. The DNA of the CDR3 is TGCGCCAGCAGCTCCGGACAGGGACCCGTAAACCCAATGAACACTGAAGCTTTCTTT. This sequence encodes CASSSGQGPVNPMNTEAFF.

V usage is TRBV5-4 and J usage is TRBJ2-1, with unresolved D. The CDR3 is 13 amino acids. V was trimmed by 6 bases and J by 2 bases, leaving 9 bases between them. Germline V gene lookup returns CDR1 SGHNT and CDR2 YYREEE (reference sequence). CDR3 residues: CASMLETYNEQFF. The CDR3 nucleotides read TGTGCCAGCATGCTGGAGACCTACAATGAGCAGTTCTTC. The variable domain in full, with the rest retrieved from reference TRBV5-4 and TRBJ2-1, is ETGVTQSPTHLIKTRGQQVTLRCSSQSGHNTVSWYQQALGQGPQFIFQYYREEENGRGNFPPRFSGLQFPNYSSELNVNALELDDSALYLCASMLETYNEQFFGPGTRLTVL.

The V and J genes are TRBV6-1 and TRBJ1-3; TRBD1 is a possible D gene (6 bases). Germline lookup yields CDR1 MNHNS and CDR2 SASEGT. The V end lost 3 bases, the J end lost 3 bases, and 18 bases lay between the germline ends. The CDR3 extends over 17 amino acids. The CDR3, as DNA: TGTGCCAGCAGTGATGGGGCGTCGGGGGGCAATGGAAACACCATATATTTT. This codes for CASSDGASGGNGNTIYF.

V is TRBV6-2 or TRBV6-3 and J is TRBJ2-3; 10 bases align to TRBD2. The CDR3 covers 16 residues. Germline lookup yields CDR1 MNHEY and CDR2 SVGEGT. J gave up 6 bases and V 2 bases, and 8 bases lay outside the gene matches. CDR3 sequence: CASSYPEREGRDTQYF. The DNA for the CDR3 is TGTGCCAGCAGTTACCCCGAGCGGGAGGGCAGGGATACGCAGTATTTT.

The chain has TRBV28 and TRBJ1-5; 8 positions agree with TRBD1. CDR3 length: 15 residues. The germline CDR1 and CDR2 sequences are MDHEN and SYDVKM. With 3 bases clipped from V and 6 bases from J, the junction kept 7 bases outside the gene matches. The CDR3 reads CASSLTGDGIQPQHF. As DNA, the CDR3 is TGTGCCAGCAGTTTGACAGGGGATGGGATTCAGCCCCAGCATTTT.

The rearrangement uses TRBV5-4 and TRBJ1-2, with 10 bases that match TRBD1. The germline gives CDR1 SGHNT, CDR2 YYREEE (reference sequence). Trimming cost V 4 bases and J 6 bases; bases outside gene matches: 9. The CDR3 is made up of 15 amino acids. In nucleotides, the CDR3 is TGTGCCAGCAGCCTTGCTACGGGACAGGGGAATGGCTACACCTTC. Translating it yields CASSLATGQGNGYTF.

This chain uses TRBV11-3 with TRBJ2-2; the D is unclear. The CDR3 consists of 13 residues. Trimming took 4 bases from V and 3 from J, leaving 6 bases between them. Germline V gene data show CDR1 as SGHNT and CDR2 as YENEEA. This CDR3 reads CASSSRDTGELFF. The CDR3 DNA sequence: TGTGCCAGCAGCTCCCGGGACACCGGGGAGCTGTTTTTT.

The rearrangement joins TRBV6-5 to TRBJ1-5, with 7 bases fitting TRBD1. The V gene's germline CDR1 is MNHEY and CDR2 SVGAGI. J lost 7 bases, V lost 4 bases, and 7 bases had no gene match. The CDR3 consists of 14 residues. In DNA form, the CDR3 reads TGTGCCAGCAGTTTGAGGGGGCTGGAGCAGCCCCAGCATTTT. Residues: CASSLRGLEQPQHF.

The V call is TRBV2, the J call TRBJ2-7; 7 bases are a match to TRBD1. The germline CDR1 and CDR2 sequences are SNHLY and FYNNEI. This CDR3 comprises 14 residues. The V and J ends lost 8 bases and 2 bases, in that order; junction bases with no gene match: 9. DNA of the CDR3: TGTGCCAGCTTTACAGGGGCCCAAACCTACGAGCAGTACTTC. Protein sequence: CASFTGAQTYEQYF.

The V call is TRBV7-9, the J call TRBJ1-5; a weak D match, TRBD1 (5 bases). CDR1 is SEHNR and CDR2 is FQNEAQ in the germline V gene (reference sequence). The CDR3 loop spans 15 amino acids. Trimming shortened V by 5 bases and J by 7 bases, and 18 bases separated the two germline ends. The DNA for the CDR3 is TGTGCCAGCAGCCCCCGGGGCGGGGAAGGCCAGCCCCAGCATTTT. Translation: CASSPRGGEGQPQHF.

The rearrangement joins TRBV18 to TRBJ1-2; tentative D call: TRBD1 (5 bases). V lost 2 bases and J lost 4, with 8 bases in between. From germline, CDR1 is KGHSH and CDR2 LQKENI. There are 13 residues in the CDR3. The CDR3 DNA reads TGTGCCAGCTCACCAGGCGGGGGCTATGGCTACACCTTC. Translation gives CASSPGGGYGYTF.